Each of the 22 T cell receptor beta chains below was sequenced from the same sample in a study of blood T cell repertoires in COVID-19. Here immunoSEQ multiplex PCR was the method, and the copy in TCRdb shows in-frame clones only, minus some. The profile shows approximately 210,000 clones, approximately 90% of them singletons. Source material: peripheral blood. Every receptor here comes from a woman in her thirties or forties with acute or convalescent COVID-19.

The chain combines TRBV9 with TRBJ2-3; 7 bases match TRBD2. This CDR3 is 16 amino acids long. The V gene end was trimmed by 0 bases and the J gene end by 0 bases; junction bases not matched to a gene: 4. Germline V lookup: CDR1 SGDLS, CDR2 YYNGEE. In nucleotides, the CDR3 is TGTGCCAGCAGCGTAGGCGGGGGAAAGAGCACAGATACGCAGTATTTT. As protein: CASSVGGGKSTDTQYF.

V is TRBV7-8 and J is TRBJ1-2; D gene ambiguous. Germline V CDR1 and CDR2: SGHVS, FQNEAQ. The CDR3 is made up of 15 amino acids. V lost 2 bases and J 5 bases, leaving 15 bases between the germline ends. The DNA of the CDR3 is TGTGCCAGCAGCTTAAAGCGGGGAGTCGGTTATGGCTACACCTTC. Translated: CASSLKRGVGYGYTF.

V is TRBV18 and J is TRBJ1-4, with D unresolved. V dropped 5 bases and J dropped 5 bases, with 15 bases sitting between them. This CDR3 is built from 15 residues. In germline, CDR1 is KGHSH, CDR2 LQKENI. CDR3 amino acids: CASSSQHRQNEKLFF. CDR3 nucleotides: TGTGCCAGCTCATCCCAACACAGACAAAATGAAAAACTGTTTTTT.

This rearrangement joins TRBV15 to TRBJ2-3; D is perhaps TRBD1 (6 bases). Germline V gives CDR1 LNHNV, CDR2 YYDKDF (reference sequence). The CDR3 totals 16 residues. Trimming removed 5 bases at V and 6 bases at J, with 21 bases between. The CDR3 coding sequence is TGTGCCACCAGCTCCAGAGATGGGGGCGTTGCGGATACGCAGTATTTT. Translation: CATSSRDGGVADTQYF.

The gene calls are TRBV19 and TRBJ1-5, with TRBD1 matching over 11 bases. The germline CDR1 and CDR2 sequences are LNHDA and SQIVND (reference sequence). The CDR3 covers 15 residues. V trimming: 5 bases; J trimming: 4 bases; junction bases outside the gene matches: 4. CDR3 DNA: TGTGCCAGTAGTCTCCGGGACAGGGGGAATCAGCCCCAGCATTTT. Translating it yields CASSLRDRGNQPQHF.

The J gene is TRBJ1-1, the V gene TRBV29-1; 7 nucleotides align to TRBD1. V was pared by 4 bases and J by 8 bases, with 10 bases of the junction left unmatched. Germline-derived CDR1 and CDR2 are SQVTM and ANQGSEA. This CDR3 has 13 amino acids. The CDR3: CSVVSQGETEAFF. The DNA of the CDR3 is TGCAGCGTTGTAAGCCAGGGGGAAACAGAAGCTTTCTTT.

V gene TRBV28 combines with J gene TRBJ1-2; TRBD1 matches at 7 bases. The CDR3 has 14 amino acids. In germline, CDR1 is MDHEN, CDR2 SYDVKM. Germline trimming cut 4 bases from V and 7 bases from J; bases unmatched to any gene: 9. In DNA form, the CDR3 reads TGTGCCAGCAGTTCCATGACAGGGTTGAGTGGCTACACCTTC. It specifies CASSSMTGLSGYTF.

This chain joins TRBV2 and TRBJ1-1; possibly TRBD1 for D (6 bases). This CDR3 has 12 amino acids. CDR1 SNHLY and CDR2 FYNNEI come from the germline V gene. V was clipped by 7 bases and J by 4 bases, with 10 bases between them. This chain's CDR3 is CASNRGGTEAFF. The CDR3 nucleotides are TGTGCCAGCAATAGGGGGGGCACTGAAGCTTTCTTT.

The chain uses TRBV12-3 or TRBV12-4 and TRBJ1-1; D is unclear. The CDR3 length is 10 residues. V was clipped by 10 bases and J by 5 bases, with 8 bases between them. The DNA for the CDR3 is TGTGCCACCGGGAGAACTGAAGCTTTCTTT. Its protein product is CATGRTEAFF.

The rearrangement links TRBV3-1 (or the pseudogene TRBV3-2) to TRBJ2-5, with 11 bases that match TRBD2. This CDR3 has 18 residues. V lost 1 base to trimming and J lost 2 bases; unmatched junction nucleotides: 9. Germline V gives CDR1 LGHDT, CDR2 YNNKEL (reference sequence). The CDR3 sequence: CASSQGISASGGQETQYF. The DNA for the CDR3 is TGTGCCAGCAGCCAAGGAATTTCGGCTAGCGGGGGGCAAGAGACCCAGTACTTC.

V gene TRBV3-1 (or the pseudogene TRBV3-2) combines with J gene TRBJ1-2; 7 nucleotides agree with TRBD1. The J segment lost 4 bases and the V segment lost 8 bases, leaving 16 bases of the junction unmatched. The CDR3 runs 16 residues. Germline assignment: CDR1 LGHDT and CDR2 YNNKEL (reference sequence). The CDR3 region is CASVRDSQFPLYGYTF. CDR3 DNA: TGTGCCAGCGTTAGGGACAGCCAGTTTCCTCTCTATGGCTACACCTTC.

The chain carries TRBV2 and TRBJ1-4; D gene uncertain. The V end was cut by 6 bases, the J end by 5 bases, with 13 bases between. The CDR3 runs to 14 residues. Germline assignment: CDR1 SNHLY and CDR2 FYNNEI. The CDR3, as DNA: TGTGCCAGCAGCCCCGGCGGTTCAAATGAAAAACTGTTTTTT. As protein: CASSPGGSNEKLFF.

J is TRBJ1-2 and V is TRBV7-9; D may be TRBD1 (5 bases). Germline loops: CDR1 SEHNR, CDR2 FQNEAQ (reference sequence). The CDR3 runs 11 residues. The CDR3 region has the DNA TGTGTCGCGGACATAAACTATGGCTACACCTTC. It translates to CVADINYGYTF.

This clone was counted a few times. CDR3 sequence: CASSEMTGSYGYTF. In nucleotides, the CDR3 is TGTGCCAGCAGTGAAATGACAGGGTCCTATGGCTACACCTTC. The chain joins TRBV2 to TRBJ1-2, with 7 bases matching TRBD1. This CDR3 has 14 residues. V was pared by 2 bases and J by 4 bases, with 4 bases of the junction left unmatched. CDR1 is SNHLY and CDR2 is FYNNEI in the germline V gene. Complete variable domain (other parts from reference TRBV2 and TRBJ1-2): EPEVTQTPSHQVTQMGQEVILRCVPISNHLYFYWYRQILGQKVEFLVSFYNNEISEKSEIFDDQFSVERPDGSNFTLKIRSTKLEDSAMYFCASSEMTGSYGYTFGSGTRLTVV.

CDR3 region: CASSAGQGAIEAFF. CDR3 DNA: TGTGCCAGCAGCGCCGGGCAGGGGGCGATTGAAGCTTTCTTT. V is TRBV2 and J is TRBJ1-1, with TRBD1 identical over 8 bases. CDR1 and CDR2 from the germline V gene are SNHLY and FYNNEI. J gave up 7 bases and V 6 bases, and 10 bases lay outside the gene matches. The CDR3 is 14 amino acids.

This chain uses TRBV25-1 with TRBJ2-3, with a weak D call TRBD1 (5 bases). This CDR3 region has 15 residues. The germline V and J ends were trimmed by 1 base and 4 bases, with 12 bases remaining between them. Germline-derived CDR1 and CDR2 are MGHDK and SYGVNS. The CDR3 here is CASSEFGADPDTQYF. The DNA for the CDR3 is TGTGCCAGCAGTGAATTTGGGGCAGACCCAGATACGCAGTATTTT.

This rearrangement joins TRBV19 to TRBJ1-2; D ambiguous. Trimming took off 4 bases at V and 2 bases at J, with 17 bases between the two ends. This CDR3 is built from 16 residues. The germline CDR1 and CDR2 sequences are LNHDA and SQIVND (reference sequence). CDR3 sequence (DNA): TGTGCCAGTAGTAAAGGGTCCTGGGAGCCCAACTATGGCTACACCTTC. Translating it yields CASSKGSWEPNYGYTF.

This chain's CDR3 is CASSQVAGLDTQYF. CDR3 bases: TGTGCCAGCAGCCAAGTGGCGGGGTTAGATACGCAGTATTTT. V is TRBV3-1 (or the pseudogene TRBV3-2) and J is TRBJ2-3; the D gene is possibly TRBD2 (6 bases). There are 14 residues in the CDR3. The germline CDR1 and CDR2 sequences are LGHDT and YNNKEL (reference sequence). Trimming took off 1 base at V and 5 bases at J, with 10 bases between the two ends.

The chain couples TRBV14 to TRBJ1-6; the D is unclear. The CDR3 extends over 12 amino acids. V shed 5 bases and J shed 15 bases, with 14 bases lying between them. Germline assignment: CDR1 SGHDN and CDR2 FVKESK. CDR3 residues: CASSSSSGLLHF. CDR3 nucleotide sequence: TGTGCCAGCAGCTCAAGCTCTGGACTCCTCCACTTT. Full variable domain (missing parts from reference TRBV14 and TRBJ1-6): EAGVTQFPSHSVIEKGQTVTLRCDPISGHDNLYWYRRVMGKEIKFLLHFVKESKQDESGMPNNRFLAERTGGTYSTLKVQPAELEDSGVYFCASSSSSGLLHFGNGTRLTVT.

The chain couples TRBV12-5 to TRBJ1-5; D not certain. V dropped 2 bases and J dropped 9 bases, with 17 bases sitting between them. Germline-derived CDR1 and CDR2 are LGHNT and FRNRAP. The CDR3 is 15 residues long. In nucleotides, the CDR3 is TGTGCTAGTGGTTTGATGGTTGGAGATCATGGGCCCCAGCATTTT. It specifies CASGLMVGDHGPQHF.

This chain links TRBV7-9 with TRBJ1-1; TRBD1 might be the D (6 bases). V was cut by 4 bases and J by 1 base, with 13 bases left in between. CDR3 size: 15 residues. Germline lookup yields CDR1 SEHNR and CDR2 FQNEAQ (reference sequence). The CDR3 sequence is CASSSRGGANTEAFF. The DNA of the CDR3 is TGTGCCAGCAGCTCCCGAGGGGGGGCGAACACTGAAGCTTTCTTT.

Only one count was recorded for this clone. The chain combines TRBV19 with TRBJ2-2, with 8 bases identical to TRBD2. The CDR3 runs 15 residues. V trimming: 5 bases; J trimming: 5 bases; junction bases outside the gene matches: 7. Per the germline V gene, CDR1 is LNHDA and CDR2 is SQIVND (reference sequence). The CDR3 sequence is CASSPGLVGTGELFF. The CDR3 bases are TGTGCCAGTAGTCCGGGACTAGTCGGAACCGGGGAGCTGTTTTTT.